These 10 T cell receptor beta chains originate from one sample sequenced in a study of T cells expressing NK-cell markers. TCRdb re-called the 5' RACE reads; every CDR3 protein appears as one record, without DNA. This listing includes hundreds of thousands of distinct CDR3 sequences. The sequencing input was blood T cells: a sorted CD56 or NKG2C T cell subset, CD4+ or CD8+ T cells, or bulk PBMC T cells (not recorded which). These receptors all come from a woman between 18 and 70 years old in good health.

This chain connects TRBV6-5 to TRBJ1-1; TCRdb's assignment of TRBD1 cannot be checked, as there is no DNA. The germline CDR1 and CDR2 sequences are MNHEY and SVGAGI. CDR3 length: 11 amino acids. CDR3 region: CASSPGREAFF.

The CDR3 is CASSIGTGFTGELFF. This sequence joins TRBV5-1 and TRBJ2-2; the D gene TCRdb calls, TRBD1, cannot be checked with no DNA. CDR3 size: 15 residues. Germline assignment: CDR1 SGHRS and CDR2 YFSETQ.

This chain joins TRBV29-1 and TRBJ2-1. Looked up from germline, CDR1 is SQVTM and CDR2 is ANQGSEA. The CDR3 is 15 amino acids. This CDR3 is CSWESTGGSYNEQFF.

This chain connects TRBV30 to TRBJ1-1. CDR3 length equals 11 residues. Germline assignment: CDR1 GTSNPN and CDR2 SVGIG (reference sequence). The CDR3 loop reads CAWSVKGEAFF.

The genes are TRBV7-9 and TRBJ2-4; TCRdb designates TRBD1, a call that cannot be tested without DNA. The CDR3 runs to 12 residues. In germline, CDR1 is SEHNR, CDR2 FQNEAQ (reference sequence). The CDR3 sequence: CASSLGGALWYF.

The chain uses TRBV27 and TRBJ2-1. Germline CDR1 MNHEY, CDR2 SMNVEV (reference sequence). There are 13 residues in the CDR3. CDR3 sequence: CASSSTVIYEQFF.

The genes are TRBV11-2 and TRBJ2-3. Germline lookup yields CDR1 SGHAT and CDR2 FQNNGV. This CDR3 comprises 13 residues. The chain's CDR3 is CASRNGAGDTQYF.

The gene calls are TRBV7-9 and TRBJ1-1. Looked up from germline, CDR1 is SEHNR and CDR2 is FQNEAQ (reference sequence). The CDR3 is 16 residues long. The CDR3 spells CASSLDDFLGPTEAFF.

The CDR3 spells CSVAPGRGGRETQYF. The V gene is TRBV29-1, the J gene TRBJ2-5; TCRdb picks TRBD2, but there is no DNA to check that call. Germline V gene lookup returns CDR1 SQVTM and CDR2 ANQGSEA. The CDR3 has 15 amino acids.

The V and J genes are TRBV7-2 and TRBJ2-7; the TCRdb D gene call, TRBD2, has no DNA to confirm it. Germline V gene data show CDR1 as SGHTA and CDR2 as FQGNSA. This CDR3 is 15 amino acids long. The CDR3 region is CASSLGLAGLSEQYF.